The T cell receptor beta chain described here comes from a study of quantifying T cell responses using KT2 cells. Study-wide background: Reverse transcription used primers in the TCR alpha and beta constant regions. Estimated efficiency of the T4 ligation step was above 8.5% under optimum conditions. Study observations and caveats: KT2 sequence counts showed saturation when very many KT2 cells were spiked in.

A remark on this clonotype: Antigen unknown.

An oligo carrying a UMI was ligated to the cDNA 3' end. An equimolar mix of RC1.1 and RC1.2 primed the beta chain across TRBC1 and TRBC2. TCRdb processed the UMI-ligation and nested PCR reads anew with MiXCR; each CDR3 protein has one entry. The sample records about 50,000 distinct CDR3 sequences, more than 9% being singletons. Between the trimmed V and J ends, which lost 1 base and 0 bases, there was a span of 6 bases. From germline, CDR1 is LNHNV and CDR2 YYDKDF (reference sequence). The CDR3 extends over 14 amino acids. Sample: PBMCs spiked with cells of the T cell clone KT2. This rearrangement joins TRBV15 to TRBJ1-1; no clear D. The clonotype was recovered from a human donor. The CDR3 loop reads CATSRVRVNTEAFF. The CDR3 DNA sequence: TGTGCCACCAGCAGAGTAAGGGTGAACACTGAAGCTTTCTTT.